A selection of T cell receptor beta chains follows, all from one sample in a study of human CD8 memory T cell subsets. From its re-call of the 5' RACE reads, TCRdb lists each CDR3 protein once, without DNA. Its table records about 6,700 distinct CDR3 sequences. Sequencing was performed on CD8+ stem-like memory T cells (TSCM and TCM) sorted from PBMCs. The receptors were sampled from a human donor in good health. Each CDR3 is given with its conserved first and last residue. Fields, in order: CDR3 protein, clone size, V gene, J gene. Clone size is stated in some rows and not others, as once, few, many or a class when expanded.

cdr3_aa: CASSLPGARIDEQFF
clone_size: -
v_call: TRBV28
j_call: TRBJ2-1

cdr3_aa: CASSQEWAFSYNEQFF
clone_size: -
v_call: TRBV4-2
j_call: TRBJ2-1

cdr3_aa: CASSPGTDSGNTIYF
clone_size: medium-sized
v_call: TRBV13
j_call: TRBJ1-3

cdr3_aa: CASSQDLGYSAYGYTF
clone_size: -
v_call: TRBV4-1
j_call: TRBJ1-2

cdr3_aa: CAIRRHISGTSYEQYF
clone_size: medium-sized
v_call: TRBV10-3
j_call: TRBJ2-7

cdr3_aa: CASSVSGQPYNEQFF
clone_size: -
v_call: TRBV9
j_call: TRBJ2-1

cdr3_aa: CASSIGTFSSYEQYF
clone_size: -
v_call: TRBV19
j_call: TRBJ2-7

cdr3_aa: CASSQDPGGGTDTQYF
clone_size: -
v_call: TRBV4-3
j_call: TRBJ2-3

cdr3_aa: CASSLGPGTGYNEQFF
clone_size: -
v_call: TRBV7-9
j_call: TRBJ2-1

cdr3_aa: CASSQGWLGEAFF
clone_size: -
v_call: TRBV4-2
j_call: TRBJ1-1

cdr3_aa: CASSEVGSGGFSYNEQFF
clone_size: -
v_call: TRBV2
j_call: TRBJ2-1

cdr3_aa: CASSEEGAISFTEAFF
clone_size: -
v_call: TRBV10-1
j_call: TRBJ1-1

cdr3_aa: CASSLDRGETQYF
clone_size: -
v_call: TRBV7-9
j_call: TRBJ2-5

cdr3_aa: CSARDRDSFSEQYF
clone_size: -
v_call: TRBV20-1
j_call: TRBJ2-7

cdr3_aa: CASTPGQNPGNTIYF
clone_size: -
v_call: TRBV6-2/TRBV6-3
j_call: TRBJ1-3

cdr3_aa: CASSFSDSYEQYF
clone_size: -
v_call: TRBV7-7
j_call: TRBJ2-7

cdr3_aa: CASSLGGTGVAKNIQYF
clone_size: -
v_call: TRBV11-2
j_call: TRBJ2-4

cdr3_aa: CASSSRTGGSEAFF
clone_size: -
v_call: TRBV6-1
j_call: TRBJ1-1

cdr3_aa: CASSPGPNSNQPQHF
clone_size: -
v_call: TRBV5-5
j_call: TRBJ1-5

cdr3_aa: CASSLGEVVGHYGYTF
clone_size: -
v_call: TRBV7-9
j_call: TRBJ1-2

cdr3_aa: CNAGLGGTDTQYF
clone_size: -
v_call: TRBV20-1
j_call: TRBJ2-3

cdr3_aa: CASRTGTNTEAFF
clone_size: -
v_call: TRBV5-5
j_call: TRBJ1-1

cdr3_aa: CSARLGGQETQYF
clone_size: -
v_call: TRBV20-1
j_call: TRBJ2-5

cdr3_aa: CASSPDRGSTEAFF
clone_size: medium-sized
v_call: TRBV12-3/TRBV12-4
j_call: TRBJ1-1

cdr3_aa: CASSERGGTMRGYTF
clone_size: -
v_call: TRBV27
j_call: TRBJ1-2

cdr3_aa: CSARSIQGQGAETQYF
clone_size: -
v_call: TRBV20-1
j_call: TRBJ2-5

cdr3_aa: CASIDRENTGELFF
clone_size: -
v_call: TRBV6-4
j_call: TRBJ2-2

cdr3_aa: CASSQVGTSDEQYF
clone_size: -
v_call: TRBV3-1
j_call: TRBJ2-7

cdr3_aa: CASSVSGTGEQFF
clone_size: -
v_call: TRBV5-4
j_call: TRBJ2-1

cdr3_aa: CASSQDGTQAFF
clone_size: medium-sized
v_call: TRBV4-3
j_call: TRBJ1-1

cdr3_aa: CAISESAAYEQYF
clone_size: -
v_call: TRBV10-3
j_call: TRBJ2-7

cdr3_aa: CASSSDHSPGNTIYF
clone_size: -
v_call: TRBV7-9
j_call: TRBJ1-3

cdr3_aa: CASSPTSGRTDTQYF
clone_size: -
v_call: TRBV18
j_call: TRBJ2-3

cdr3_aa: CASSHPALAGEETQYF
clone_size: medium-sized
v_call: TRBV3-1
j_call: TRBJ2-5

cdr3_aa: CASSLGSYEQYF
clone_size: -
v_call: TRBV7-8
j_call: TRBJ2-7

cdr3_aa: CASSGTGPVEAFF
clone_size: -
v_call: TRBV6-2/TRBV6-3
j_call: TRBJ1-1

cdr3_aa: CASSPDYFANTGELFF
clone_size: -
v_call: TRBV14
j_call: TRBJ2-2

cdr3_aa: CSVGVTSSTYEQYF
clone_size: -
v_call: TRBV29-1
j_call: TRBJ2-7

cdr3_aa: CASSHKGYSSPLHF
clone_size: -
v_call: TRBV12-3/TRBV12-4
j_call: TRBJ1-6

cdr3_aa: CASSSSGQPYGYTF
clone_size: -
v_call: TRBV5-5
j_call: TRBJ1-2

cdr3_aa: CASSEEVDNEQFF
clone_size: medium-sized
v_call: TRBV2
j_call: TRBJ2-1

cdr3_aa: CAILAADTYEQYF
clone_size: -
v_call: TRBV10-2
j_call: TRBJ2-7

cdr3_aa: CASSLISSGRIGETQYF
clone_size: -
v_call: TRBV7-9
j_call: TRBJ2-5

cdr3_aa: CASSQNGYEQYF
clone_size: -
v_call: TRBV4-1
j_call: TRBJ2-7

cdr3_aa: CAISDGSIYEQYF
clone_size: -
v_call: TRBV10-3
j_call: TRBJ2-7

cdr3_aa: CASSDPLGGTEAFF
clone_size: -
v_call: TRBV10-2
j_call: TRBJ1-1

cdr3_aa: CASSLEGPYNEQFF
clone_size: -
v_call: TRBV13
j_call: TRBJ2-1

cdr3_aa: CASTLEGSWPPEKLFF
clone_size: medium-sized
v_call: TRBV5-5
j_call: TRBJ1-4

cdr3_aa: CASSRDFGYTF
clone_size: -
v_call: TRBV5-1
j_call: TRBJ1-2

cdr3_aa: CASRGDGNKETQYF
clone_size: -
v_call: TRBV27
j_call: TRBJ2-5

cdr3_aa: CASSQDEGYGSYEQYF
clone_size: -
v_call: TRBV4-3
j_call: TRBJ2-7

cdr3_aa: CASSQEGPPSTDTQYF
clone_size: -
v_call: TRBV3-1
j_call: TRBJ2-3

cdr3_aa: CASSAPGGRDTEAFF
clone_size: -
v_call: TRBV7-9
j_call: TRBJ1-1